The 22 T cell receptor beta chains presented below share a single source sample, sequenced in a study of regulatory dendritic cells for organ transplantation. Sorted T cells were CFSE-labeled and cultured more than 4 days with allogeneic regulatory or mature dendritic cells at 1:10. The method was immunoSEQ multiplex PCR; TCRdb's version includes in-frame clones alone and lacks a portion of them. The data contain about 17,000 clones, less than 85% of them seen just once; the ten biggest clones take up around 3%. No antigen is known for these receptors. The sequenced sample was memory CD4+ T cells from blood cultured with regulatory dendritic cells. Sample subset: CD45RO+ memory T cells. These TCRs come from a human donor in good health.

The CDR3 DNA reads TGTGCCATCAGAGAAACAGGGGTAGAGCAGTACTTC. It codes for CAIRETGVEQYF. J is TRBJ2-7 and V is TRBV10-3; TRBD1 matches at 7 bases. CDR1 and CDR2 (germline): ENHRY, SYGVKD. Losses at the gene ends were 6 bases for V and 7 bases for J; bases not matched to a gene: 6. The CDR3 has 12 residues.

The gene calls are TRBV7-2 and TRBJ2-7; D is ambiguous. Germline CDR1 is SGHTA and CDR2 is FQGNSA. V gave up 0 bases and J gave up 2 bases, with 8 bases separating them. The CDR3 is 14 amino acids. CDR3 loop: CASSLAGVAYEQYF. In nucleotides, the CDR3 is TGTGCCAGCAGCTTAGCGGGTGTAGCCTACGAGCAGTACTTC.

This chain links TRBV5-4 with TRBJ2-5; D is perhaps TRBD1 or TRBD2 (5 bases each). Trimming cost V 0 bases and J 1 base, with 10 bases left between them. Germline CDR1 reads SGHNT; CDR2 reads YYREEE (reference sequence). The CDR3 is 15 amino acids. The CDR3 DNA reads TGTGCCAGCAGCTTGGAATCGGGGACCCAAGAGACCCAGTACTTC. Protein sequence: CASSLESGTQETQYF.

V usage is TRBV7-8 and J usage is TRBJ1-4, with 9 nucleotides matching TRBD1. J was trimmed by 7 bases and V by 5 bases; bases with no gene match: 8. This CDR3 is built from 15 residues. From germline, CDR1 is SGHVS and CDR2 FQNEAQ. In DNA, the CDR3 is TGTGCCAGCAGCGGGCGGGACAGGGCAGTTGAAAAACTGTTTTTT. It translates to CASSGRDRAVEKLFF.

CDR3 DNA: TGTGCCAGCATCACGATGGGATATCCCCCTCCAACAGGGGACAGCACAGATACGCAGTATTTT. It specifies CASITMGYPPPTGDSTDTQYF. The V gene is TRBV9, the J gene TRBJ2-3, with 7 bases identical to TRBD1. The germline CDR1 and CDR2 sequences are SGDLS and YYNGEE. The CDR3 is 21 residues long. After removal of 6 bases from V and 0 bases from J, the junction contained 25 bases not matched to a gene.

The gene calls are TRBV28 and TRBJ1-3, with D unresolved. The CDR3 sequence is 13 residues long. The ends were cut back, 7 bases at V and 4 bases at J, with 11 bases in the middle. Germline CDR1 reads MDHEN; CDR2 reads SYDVKM. CDR3 amino acids: CASIGQIGNTIYF. The CDR3, as DNA: TGTGCCAGCATCGGGCAGATAGGAAACACCATATATTTT.

V is TRBV10-3 and J is TRBJ1-2; D uncertain. CDR3 size: 13 residues. Trimming cost V 4 bases and J 2 bases, with 8 bases left between them. Germline lookup yields CDR1 ENHRY and CDR2 SYGVKD. CDR3 amino acids: CAISAGGNYGYTF. The CDR3 nucleotides read TGTGCCATCAGTGCGGGCGGGAACTATGGCTACACCTTC.

The chain employs TRBV5-1 and TRBJ2-3; 10 bases are shared with TRBD2. The CDR3 runs 17 residues. Germline V gene sequence: CDR1 SGHRS, CDR2 YFSETQ. J lost 2 bases, V lost 4 bases, and 10 bases had no gene match. The CDR3 loop is CASSPRTSGANTDTQYF. DNA for the CDR3: TGCGCCAGCAGCCCCCGGACTAGCGGAGCTAACACAGATACGCAGTATTTT.

The chain is built from TRBV5-4 and TRBJ1-2, with D uncertain. Germline CDR1 and CDR2: SGHNT and YYREEE (reference sequence). CDR3 length: 13 residues. V shed 0 bases and J shed 5 bases, with 8 bases lying between them. CDR3 in amino acids: CASSLGGEYGYTF. The CDR3 bases are TGTGCCAGCAGCTTGGGGGGAGAGTATGGCTACACCTTC.

The rearrangement uses TRBV29-1 and TRBJ1-2; unclear D gene. Deletions cut 4 bases from V and 4 bases from J, with 13 bases between. The germline V gene has CDR1 SQVTM and CDR2 ANQGSEA. CDR3 length: 13 residues. CDR3 nucleotide sequence: TGCAGCGTTGTCTCCACTTCTTCCTATGGCTACACCTTC. It translates to CSVVSTSSYGYTF.

This chain uses TRBV28 with TRBJ2-7; D gene uncertain. The V end was cut by 4 bases, the J end by 8 bases, with 9 bases between. Germline CDR1 and CDR2: MDHEN and SYDVKM. The CDR3 covers 11 residues. In nucleotides, the CDR3 is TGTGCCAGCAGTTATGACTCCAAGCAGTACTTC. As protein: CASSYDSKQYF.

This clone is termed large. This chain uses TRBV7-8 with TRBJ2-7, with D possibly matching TRBD2 (5 bases). This CDR3 contains 11 residues. CDR1 is SGHVS, CDR2 FQNEAQ, per germline. Trimming took off 3 bases at V and 5 bases at J, with 5 bases between the two ends. Written as DNA, the CDR3 is TGTGCCAGCAGCTTGAGGGACGAGCAGTACTTC. Its protein is CASSLRDEQYF.

This rearrangement joins TRBV7-6 to TRBJ2-1, with 13 nucleotides matching TRBD2. The junction had 9 bases not matched to a gene; V was cut back by 4 bases and J by 9 bases. Germline CDR1 and CDR2: SGHVS and FNYEAQ. The CDR3 is 16 residues long. The CDR3, as DNA: TGTGCCAGCAGCTCCCTAGGACTAGCGGGGGTGGGTGAGCAGTTCTTC. This gives the protein CASSSLGLAGVGEQFF.

This clone showed up just once. The CDR3 region is CASSPRRGSLYEQYF. The CDR3 DNA sequence: TGTGCCAGCAGCCCCCGAAGGGGATCCCTCTACGAGCAGTACTTC. This chain connects TRBV7-8 to TRBJ2-7, with D perhaps TRBD1 (5 bases). Between the trimmed V and J ends, which lost 5 bases and 3 bases, there was a span of 17 bases. The germline V gene has CDR1 SGHVS and CDR2 FQNEAQ. The CDR3 runs to 15 residues.

The chain joins TRBV2 to TRBJ2-3; D is unresolved. V lost 2 bases and J lost 2, with 5 bases in between. CDR1 is SNHLY, CDR2 FYNNEI, per germline. The CDR3 extends over 13 amino acids. DNA for the CDR3: TGTGCCAGCAGTGAATTGGACACAGATACGCAGTATTTT. Translating gives CASSELDTDTQYF.

There are a few counts of this clone. The CDR3 spells CASRRRPYPAETQYF. The DNA for the CDR3 is TGTGCCAGCAGACGCAGACCCTACCCGGCGGAGACCCAGTACTTC. V is TRBV6-5 and J is TRBJ2-5; D gene unclear. V was trimmed by 6 bases and J by 5 bases, leaving 19 bases between them. Germline values: CDR1 MNHEY, CDR2 SVGAGI. The CDR3 covers 15 residues.

This clone came up a few times. The chain has TRBV10-3 and TRBJ2-7, with a possible D match to TRBD1 (5 bases). V was shortened by 10 bases and J by 2 bases, with 15 bases between the two germline ends. The CDR3 length is 13 residues. The germline CDR1 and CDR2 sequences are ENHRY and SYGVKD. This CDR3 is CATQGSTPYEQYF. In nucleotides, the CDR3 is TGTGCCACCCAGGGATCTACCCCCTACGAGCAGTACTTC.

The chain links TRBV11-3 to TRBJ2-5, with no clear D. This CDR3 has 15 residues. Germline V lookup: CDR1 SGHNT, CDR2 YENEEA. Trimming removed 2 bases from V and 2 bases from J, with 12 bases in between. The DNA for the CDR3 is TGTGCCAGCAGCTTACCGAGACTTATACAAGAGACCCAGTACTTC. Protein sequence: CASSLPRLIQETQYF.

This chain uses TRBV29-1 with TRBJ2-1; 10 bases are a match to TRBD2. The CDR3 consists of 14 residues. CDR1 is SQVTM and CDR2 is ANQGSEA in the germline V gene. J was trimmed by 3 bases and V by 6 bases; bases with no gene match: 5. This chain's CDR3 is CSVPSGRIYNEQFF. CDR3 in DNA: TGCAGCGTCCCTAGCGGGAGAATCTACAATGAGCAGTTCTTC.

The CDR3 loop reads CASSQGGQGEKLFF. The CDR3, as DNA: TGTGCCAGCAGCCAGGGAGGGCAAGGTGAAAAACTGTTTTTT. The chain combines TRBV2 with TRBJ1-4; TRBD1 might be the D (5 bases). V gave up 6 bases and J gave up 7 bases, with 15 bases separating them. CDR1 and CDR2 (germline): SNHLY, FYNNEI. The CDR3 is 14 residues long.

The genes are TRBV5-1 and TRBJ2-2, with a tentative D call TRBD2 (5 bases). Per germline, CDR1 SGHRS and CDR2 YFSETQ. The CDR3 has 16 amino acids. Trimming removed 4 bases from V and 1 base from J, with 14 bases in between. DNA of the CDR3: TGCGCCAGCAGCACCCTCGGGGTAGGGAACACCGGGGAGCTGTTTTTT. As protein: CASSTLGVGNTGELFF.

This clone was found a few times. The V and J genes are TRBV6-1 and TRBJ1-2; no clear D. Germline V gives CDR1 MNHNS, CDR2 SASEGT. V was shortened by 2 bases and J by 4 bases, with 11 bases between the two germline ends. The CDR3 length is 14 residues. The CDR3, as DNA: TGTGCCAGCAGTGAATCCCCGGACCTCTATGGCTACACCTTC. Translated, it gives CASSESPDLYGYTF.